Listed below are T cell receptor beta chains from one sample, sequenced in a study of regulatory T cells in long-lasting Graves disease. TCRdb used MiXCR to reprocess the multiplex PCR reads, holding one entry per CDR3 protein. The sample consists of more than 300,000 distinct CDR3 sequences, roughly 20% of them appearing once. The sequencing used peripheral blood mononuclear cells (PBMCs), collected when the disease was refractory, from a patient treated with antithyroid drugs. The source is a woman aged 35 to 49 with Graves disease. Each CDR3 is given with its conserved first and last residue. The D gene is left open where the match is weak. Only part of the rows carry a size: once, few, many, or a class if the clone is expanded.

15	TRBV5-4	few	TRBJ2-5	NA	CVTTSSLVNQETQYF	TGTGTCACCACCTCAAGCCTAGTAAACCAAGAGACCCAGTACTTC
15	TRBV7-8	NA	TRBJ1-4	TRBD1	CASNPSGTETEKLFF	TGTGCCAGCAACCCCTCCGGGACAGAAACCGAAAAACTGTTTTTT
14	TRBV28	NA	TRBJ2-1	NA	CASSLSLGGAPEFF	TGTGCCAGCAGTTTATCCTTGGGGGGGGCACCTGAGTTCTTC
14	TRBV19	many	TRBJ2-5	NA	CASSWRVYQETQYF	TGTGCCAGTAGCTGGAGGGTTTACCAAGAGACCCAGTACTTC
12	TRBV12-3/TRBV12-4	once	TRBJ2-1	NA	CASSLKVYEQFF	TGTGCCAGCAGTTTAAAAGTCTATGAGCAGTTCTTC
18	TRBV13	few	TRBJ2-3	TRBD2	CASSSGLAGGLSTDTQYF	TGTGCCAGCAGCTCCGGACTAGCGGGAGGGCTGAGCACAGATACGCAGTATTTT
16	TRBV7-6	few	TRBJ2-7	NA	CASSLASGSLSYEQYF	TGTGCCAGCAGCTTAGCGTCGGGGAGCCTCTCCTACGAGCAGTACTTC
14	TRBV29-1	NA	TRBJ1-1	TRBD1	CSGAMDRLNTEAFF	TGCAGCGGCGCAATGGACAGGCTGAACACTGAAGCTTTCTTT
15	TRBV13	few	TRBJ1-1	NA	CASSLGRFGREGAFF	TGTGCCAGCAGCTTAGGCCGCTTCGGCCGTGAGGGAGCTTTCTTT
14	TRBV7-8	few	TRBJ1-1	TRBD1	CASRPRQGNTEAFF	TGTGCCAGCAGGCCTCGACAGGGAAACACTGAAGCTTTCTTT
20	TRBV2	many	TRBJ2-7	TRBD2	CASKGYPGLAGEGNSYEQYF	TGTGCCAGCAAGGGGTATCCGGGACTAGCGGGAGAGGGGAACTCCTACGAGCAGTACTTC
18	TRBV20-1	few	TRBJ2-7	NA	CSASIPTPIHLSSYEQYF	TGCAGTGCTAGTATTCCGACCCCTATCCACTTAAGCTCCTACGAGCAGTACTTC
14	TRBV9	many	TRBJ2-5	TRBD1	CASSVGTGRETQYF	TGTGCCAGCAGCGTTGGGACAGGTCGCGAGACCCAGTACTTC
15	TRBV11-2	many	TRBJ2-7	TRBD2	CASSPLAGKRNEQYF	TGTGCCAGCAGCCCCTTAGCGGGAAAAAGGAACGAGCAGTACTTC
14	TRBV5-1	NA	TRBJ2-3	NA	CASRQQASTDTQYF	TGCGCCAGCAGACAACAAGCTAGCACAGATACGCAGTATTTT
17	TRBV7-2	many	TRBJ1-4	NA	CASSTRQAYATNEKLFF	TGTGCCAGCAGCACCAGACAAGCCTATGCAACTAATGAAAAACTGTTTTTT
13	TRBV20-1	NA	TRBJ1-4	TRBD1	CSAQRTGNEKLFF	TGCAGTGCGCAAAGGACAGGGAATGAAAAACTGTTTTTT
15	TRBV6-5	NA	TRBJ2-4	TRBD2	CASSYPAGGKNIQYF	TGTGCCAGCAGTTACCCCGCGGGAGGGAAAAACATTCAGTACTTC
14	TRBV28	NA	TRBJ2-1	TRBD2	CASSLTGTSNEQFF	TGTGCCAGCAGTTTAACCGGGACTAGTAATGAGCAGTTCTTC
19	TRBV27	few	TRBJ1-1	NA	CASSLSKVGFAGPGFEAFF	TGTGCCAGCAGTTTATCGAAGGTCGGGTTTGCAGGGCCCGGGTTCGAAGCTTTCTTT
14	TRBV5-1	NA	TRBJ1-4	NA	CASRGGQANEKLFF	TGCGCCAGCAGAGGTGGGCAGGCAAATGAAAAACTGTTTTTT
13	TRBV12-3/TRBV12-4	many	TRBJ2-5	NA	CASRDRPLETQYF	TGTGCCAGCCGAGACAGACCCCTGGAGACCCAGTACTTC